Only one count was recorded for the clone carrying this T cell receptor (beta chain). Its antigen is as yet unknown. These data come from a study of Ad26.COV2.S vaccination and SARS-CoV-2 variants. Profiling relied on immunoSEQ multiplex PCR, and the TCRdb table lists in-frame clones only, not all of them. The sample gives 300,000 to 450,000 clones, roughly nine tenths of which show up once; 3.5% to 4.5% is in the top ten. General observations from the study: Post-vaccination breadth of spike-specific CD8+ and CD4+ T cell responses was reportedly substantial. People who got the vaccine had more spike-specific TCR breadth than people who got placebo.

V lost 1 base and J lost 0, with 10 bases in between. The CDR3 covers 15 residues. Looked up from germline, CDR1 is SGHDT and CDR2 is YYEEEE. Sequenced material: peripheral blood, taken after recovery from COVID-19. The chain carries TRBV5-6 and TRBJ1-1, with TRBD1 as a possible D gene (5 bases). This clonotype was sampled from a human donor who had recovered from COVID-19. CDR3 DNA sequence: TGTGCCAGCAGCTTGCAGGGACTCATGAACACTGAAGCTTTCTTT. Amino acids: CASSLQGLMNTEAFF.